Listed below are T cell receptor beta chains from one sample, sequenced in a study of metastatic and nonmetastatic thyroid tumors. TCRdb re-clonotyped the PCR reads through MiXCR. The sample has tens of thousands of clones, about a quarter seen once; the top ten hold approximately 20%. The specimen was blood. Receptors were obtained from a male donor with papillary thyroid cancer or a benign thyroid nodule (not recorded which). Some clones in this sample may be carry-over from other donors' samples. Each CDR3 is given with its conserved first and last residue. A D gene is named only where the DNA matches it firmly. Clone size, where shown, is once, few, many, or a class for clones that have expanded.

TRBV7-9	many	NA	TRBJ1-2	CASSLDSTNYGYTF	TGTGCCAGCAGCTTAGACAGTACGAACTATGGCTACACCTTC
TRBV5-1	NA	TRBD2	TRBJ2-2	CASSSVTSGISGELFF	TGCGCCAGCAGCAGTGTGACTAGCGGGATTAGCGGGGAGCTGTTTTTT
TRBV28	many	NA	TRBJ2-3	CASSFTRGGGGTQYF	TGTGCCAGCAGTTTCACCCGCGGGGGCGGAGGTACGCAGTATTTT
TRBV19	many	TRBD1	TRBJ1-5	CATPHGTAIRPQHF	TGTGCCACCCCGCACGGGACAGCAATCAGGCCCCAGCATTTT
TRBV20-1	medium-sized	NA	TRBJ1-2	CSANRGPNYGYTF	TGCAGTGCTAACCGGGGTCCTAACTATGGCTACACCTTC
TRBV20-1	NA	NA	TRBJ2-7	CSAPFVGGYEQYF	TGCAGTGCTCCCTTTGTGGGAGGATACGAGCAGTACTTC
TRBV20-1	NA	TRBD2	TRBJ2-1	CSARRVLAGRYNEQFF	TGCAGTGCTAGAAGGGTTCTAGCGGGAAGGTACAATGAGCAGTTCTTC
TRBV19	NA	NA	TRBJ1-5	CASSTRGLNQPQHF	TGTGCCAGTAGTACTCGGGGACTCAATCAGCCCCAGCATTTT
TRBV7-2	many	TRBD1	TRBJ1-1	CASSPSRTGTTEALF	TGTGCCAGCAGCCCCTCTCGGACAGGTACCACTGAAGCTCTCTTT
TRBV3-1	many	TRBD1	TRBJ2-1	CASSQLTQGEQFF	TGTGCCAGCAGCCAATTGACACAGGGGGAACAGTTCTTC
TRBV9	many	TRBD1	TRBJ1-4	CASSLDRAGEKLFF	TGTGCCAGCAGCCTCGACAGGGCGGGGGAAAAACTGTTTTTT
TRBV4-1	many	TRBD1	TRBJ2-5	CASSPLGQNEETQYF	TGCGCCAGCAGCCCCCTGGGACAGAACGAAGAGACCCAGTACTTC
TRBV11-1	few	TRBD2	TRBJ2-1	CASSLSWTSGIRYNEQFF	TGTGCCAGCAGCTTATCTTGGACTAGTGGGATTAGATACAATGAGCAGTTCTTC
TRBV11-2	NA	NA	TRBJ2-3	CASTFTVTYTQYF	TGTGCCAGCACCTTTACAGTCACATATACGCAGTATTTT
TRBV6-2/TRBV6-3	many	NA	TRBJ1-1	CASSFARAAREAFF	TGTGCCAGCAGTTTTGCGCGGGCCGCCAGAGAAGCTTTCTTT
TRBV6-1	few	NA	TRBJ2-1	CASSEDSSYNERFF	TGTGCCAGCAGTGAAGACAGCTCCTACAATGAGCGGTTCTTC
TRBV6-6	many	NA	TRBJ1-4	CASSYSRTTNEKLFF	TGTGCCAGCAGTTACTCTCGTACCACGAATGAAAAACTGTTTTTT
TRBV6-1	NA	TRBD1	TRBJ2-7	CASSEARGTGGYEQYF	TGTGCCAGCAGTGAAGCCAGGGGGACAGGGGGTTACGAGCAGTACTTC
TRBV4-2	many	TRBD2	TRBJ2-1	CASSQDASGSYNEQFF	TGTGCCAGCAGCCAAGATGCCAGCGGGAGCTACAATGAGCAGTTCTTC
TRBV5-8	once	NA	TRBJ1-3	CASSLKGNTIYF	TGTGCCAGCAGCTTGAAGGGAAACACAATATATTTT
TRBV5-1	once	NA	TRBJ2-3	CASSELGGTDTQYF	TGCGCCAGCAGCGAACTAGGGGGGACAGATACGCAGTATTTT
TRBV7-3	many	NA	TRBJ2-1	CASSHRDGDEQFF	TGTGCCAGCAGCCACAGGGACGGAGATGAGCAGTTCTTC
TRBV12-3/TRBV12-4	many	NA	TRBJ1-2	CASTTQPPGNYGYTF	TGTGCCAGCACTACCCAACCCCCAGGAAACTATGGCTACACCTTC
TRBV4-1	many	NA	TRBJ2-4	CASSQQAVLLAKNIQYF	TGCGCCAGCAGCCAGCAAGCGGTCCTGTTAGCCAAAAACATTCAGTACTTC
TRBV20-1	NA	TRBD2	TRBJ2-1	CSAPFSGGVHNEQFF	TGCAGTGCCCCCTTTTCGGGAGGTGTCCACAATGAGCAGTTCTTC
TRBV19	many	NA	TRBJ2-2	CASNGVAGTGELFF	TGTGCCAGTAATGGGGTGGCGGGCACCGGGGAGCTGTTTTTT
TRBV6-4	many	NA	TRBJ2-1	CASSDYSVGREQFF	TGTGCCAGCAGTGACTATTCGGTAGGGCGAGAGCAGTTCTTC
TRBV5-1	NA	TRBD2	TRBJ2-7	CASSLTAGGWYEQYF	TGCGCCAGCAGCTTGACAGCGGGGGGGTGGTACGAGCAGTACTTC
TRBV20-1	many	TRBD2	TRBJ2-1	CSASRQVPGLDSLVYNEQFF	TGCAGTGCTAGTCGACAGGTCCCGGGACTAGATTCCCTAGTCTACAATGAGCAGTTCTTC
TRBV28	NA	NA	TRBJ2-7	CASSPPQGDEQYF	TGTGCCAGCAGTCCTCCACAGGGAGACGAGCAGTACTTC
TRBV5-1	many	NA	TRBJ2-1	CASSAGNTLYNEQFF	TGCGCCAGCAGCGCGGGGAATACTCTGTACAATGAGCAGTTCTTC
TRBV11-2	NA	NA	TRBJ2-7	CASSLDPRSYEQYF	TGTGCCAGCAGCTTAGACCCCAGGTCCTATGAGCAGTACTTC
TRBV4-3	many	NA	TRBJ2-1	CASSQEVGSLNEQFF	TGCGCCAGCAGCCAAGAAGTGGGGAGTCTCAATGAGCAGTTCTTC
TRBV7-7	NA	TRBD1	TRBJ2-7	CSSSKLGGWSDEQYF	TGTTCCAGCAGCAAGTTAGGGGGCTGGTCGGACGAGCAGTACTTC